This is a list of T cell receptor beta chains from one sample in a study of shared clonotypes between healthy human individuals. Only in-frame clones appear in the TCRdb table, and some are missing; sequencing was by immunoSEQ multiplex PCR. Among a few hundred thousand clones listed, just over 75% were seen once. Sequenced input: PBMCs. These receptors were collected from a woman aged 40 to 50 in good health. Some clones in this sample may be carry-over from other donors' samples. Both conserved end residues are part of each CDR3. The D gene is left open where the match is weak. Size is omitted from some rows. Given values are once, few, many or a class for expanded clones.

V gene: TRBV10-1
D gene: -
clone size: -
CDR3 length: 14
J gene: TRBJ2-2
CDR3 protein: CASSEWAFSGELFF
CDR3 DNA: TGCGCCAGCAGTGAGTGGGCTTTTTCTGGGGAGCTGTTTTTT

V gene: TRBV27
D gene: -
clone size: -
CDR3 length: 15
J gene: TRBJ2-1
CDR3 protein: CASSLRPYSYNEQFF
CDR3 DNA: TGTGCCAGCAGTTTACGACCTTACTCCTACAATGAGCAGTTCTTC

V gene: TRBV4-1
D gene: -
clone size: once
CDR3 length: 16
J gene: TRBJ2-1
CDR3 protein: CASSQGGGLRVVEQFF
CDR3 DNA: TGCGCCAGCAGCCAAGGGGGAGGACTTCGGGTGGTCGAGCAGTTCTTC

V gene: TRBV15
D gene: -
clone size: -
CDR3 length: 11
J gene: TRBJ2-1
CDR3 protein: CATGGRGVQFF
CDR3 DNA: TGTGCCACCGGCGGGCGGGGTGTGCAGTTCTTC

V gene: TRBV18
D gene: TRBD2
clone size: few
CDR3 length: 19
J gene: TRBJ2-2
CDR3 protein: CASSPPGTSGIANTGELFF
CDR3 DNA: TGTGCCAGCTCACCACCCGGGACTAGCGGGATCGCGAACACCGGGGAGCTGTTTTTT

V gene: TRBV18
D gene: -
clone size: -
CDR3 length: 14
J gene: TRBJ1-1
CDR3 protein: CASSPGFGNTEAFF
CDR3 DNA: TGTGCCAGCTCACCAGGATTCGGAAACACTGAAGCTTTCTTT

V gene: TRBV27
D gene: TRBD1
clone size: -
CDR3 length: 15
J gene: TRBJ2-2
CDR3 protein: CASSTRDSNTGELFF
CDR3 DNA: TGTGCCAGCAGTACTCGGGACAGCAACACCGGGGAGCTGTTTTTT

V gene: TRBV19
D gene: TRBD1
clone size: -
CDR3 length: 13
J gene: TRBJ2-5
CDR3 protein: CASSRGQQETQYF
CDR3 DNA: TGTGCCAGTAGTAGGGGACAGCAAGAGACCCAGTACTTC

V gene: TRBV14
D gene: -
clone size: once
CDR3 length: 11
J gene: TRBJ2-5
CDR3 protein: CASSQAETQYF
CDR3 DNA: TGTGCCAGCAGCCAAGCCGAGACCCAGTACTTC

V gene: TRBV7-9
D gene: -
clone size: -
CDR3 length: 14
J gene: TRBJ2-1
CDR3 protein: CASSLNRDVGEQFF
CDR3 DNA: TGTGCCAGCAGCTTGAACAGGGATGTCGGTGAGCAGTTCTTC

V gene: TRBV5-1
D gene: TRBD1
clone size: -
CDR3 length: 15
J gene: TRBJ2-1
CDR3 protein: CASSFSGTAYNEQFF
CDR3 DNA: TGCGCCAGCAGCTTCTCCGGGACAGCCTACAATGAGCAGTTCTTC

V gene: TRBV9
D gene: -
clone size: -
CDR3 length: 15
J gene: TRBJ2-7
CDR3 protein: CASSVGPLGDYEQYF
CDR3 DNA: TGTGCCAGCAGCGTAGGACCCCTCGGCGACTACGAGCAGTACTTC

V gene: TRBV2
D gene: -
clone size: -
CDR3 length: 13
J gene: TRBJ2-1
CDR3 protein: CASSILGYNEQFF
CDR3 DNA: TGTGCCAGCAGCATACTAGGCTACAATGAGCAGTTCTTC

V gene: TRBV28
D gene: TRBD2
clone size: -
CDR3 length: 14
J gene: TRBJ2-5
CDR3 protein: CASSPSGIGETQYF
CDR3 DNA: TGTGCCAGCAGTCCTAGCGGGATTGGAGAGACCCAGTACTTC

V gene: TRBV11-2
D gene: -
clone size: -
CDR3 length: 14
J gene: TRBJ1-1
CDR3 protein: CASSLVGWDTEAFF
CDR3 DNA: TGTGCCAGCAGCTTAGTGGGTTGGGACACTGAAGCTTTCTTT

V gene: TRBV28
D gene: TRBD2
clone size: once
CDR3 length: 16
J gene: TRBJ2-1
CDR3 protein: CASSLSGRARWNEQFF
CDR3 DNA: TGTGCCAGCAGTTTATCCGGGAGGGCCCGTTGGAATGAGCAGTTCTTC

V gene: TRBV18
D gene: TRBD2
clone size: -
CDR3 length: 17
J gene: TRBJ2-3
CDR3 protein: CASSPNLGLAASDTQYF
CDR3 DNA: TGTGCCAGCTCACCAAACCTCGGACTAGCGGCCTCAGATACGCAGTATTTT